This TCR beta chain was obtained from a study of blood T cell repertoires in COVID-19 (dated by TCRdb to about 2020). With regard to the full study: Collaborator samples came from the United States, Italy and Spain and covered acute and convalescent phases of COVID-19. The material from the prospective study consisted of cDNA or gDNA derived from T cells, B-cell-depleted T cells, or PBMCs. The dataset comprised deeply sampled blood TCRbeta repertoires from subjects exposed to, actively infected with, or recovered from COVID-19. A freely available public database, intended as a resource for researchers studying the immune response to SARS-CoV-2, is where the repertoires were released. Samples were obtained from the ongoing ImmuneRACE study (first 160 participants) and from 1,000 to 1,500 subjects provided by 6 global collaborators. A de-identified subject ID, COVID-19 status, age in years and sex were almost always included in the sample metadata. HLA class I and class II types, where available, came from metadata supplied by the sample provider rather than from assay-based typing.

The germline V gene sets CDR1 to ENHRY and CDR2 to SYGVKD. The CDR3 sequence holds 13 residues, the cysteine and phenylalanine included. The DNA shown is the 39-base CDR3, in frame from base 1. V lost 0 bases and J lost 13 bases; the stretch between them is 16 bases long. Participants in the prospective study were aged roughly 18 to 100 years, lived in 24 United States geographic areas, and enrolled through a virtual design. In the prospective study, participants were assigned to cohorts based on the clinical history participants reported in a screening survey and a study questionnaire. Each participant in the prospective study had whole blood, serum and a nasopharyngeal or oropharyngeal swab collected by mobile phlebotomists. Prospective study participants could optionally give additional blood draws and questionnaires over a roughly 2-month period. Blood samples from the prospective study were shipped frozen or at room temperature prior to DNA extraction.

TCRbeta CDR3 regions were amplified from genomic DNA using the immunoSEQ Assay, a bias-controlled multiplex PCR. Per the original workflow: The number of nucleated cells in each sample was estimated by amplification of reference gene primers within the assay. Sequence reads were collapsed and filtered to measure the absolute abundance of every unique TCRbeta CDR3 rearrangement. For each sample, productive Simpson clonality was calculated as the square root of Simpson's diversity index across productive rearrangements. Sourced from immuneACCESS, this table was stored by TCRdb with only in-frame sequences that have V and J called. A share of the clones is absent; for the studies checked, an unresolved V gene accounts for under half, and the remainder has no known explanation. The D gene and trimming were derived from the DNA, and the V and J assignments and clone size from that table. Across this sample there are some 210,000 clones, with 75% to 85% seen only once. The top ten clones comprise 3.5% to 5.5% of the sample.

General findings and caveats noted by the study authors: Clinical and demographic metadata were provided uncurated, with the amount varying by source and participant.

Concerning this clone: What this receptor recognizes is not known. Base qualities are not at hand, and no much larger clone is one base apart.

The sample taken for sequencing was PBMCs or T cells enriched from blood (not recorded which). The sequence derives from a man aged 30-40 years with acute COVID-19. The sequence links TRBV10-3 to TRBJ2-7, with no confident D gene call. The bases read TGTGCCATCAGTGAGTCGATCTCGCTACGAGTCTACTTC. This encodes CAISESISLRVYF.